The source of this T cell receptor beta chain is a study of shared clonotypes between healthy human individuals. Study results and limitations: A limitation of the genetic and exposure-history diversity represented arose from few donors.

It was at deep level that the assay was run. Genomic DNA (from each subset) was split evenly across several immunoSEQ plates. On sorted subsets, replicate PCRs used 200 to 250 ng DNA, or 25,000 to 35,000 T cell genomes. Libraries were prepared by immunoSEQ multiplex PCR; TCRdb keeps only in-frame clonotypes and omits some of them. Here the sample spans roughly 2 million clones, under 97% being singletons. Comment on this clone: The antigen remains unidentified.

Between the trimmed V and J ends, which lost 0 bases and 2 bases, there was a span of 8 bases. The CDR3 is made up of 14 amino acids. CDR1 and CDR2 (germline): SGHNT, YYREEE (reference sequence). V usage is TRBV5-4 and J usage is TRBJ1-2; D perhaps matches TRBD1 (6 bases). This TCR came from a man aged 18 to 29 in good health. What was sequenced was naive CD4+ T cells sorted from blood. The subset was: CD45RA+ positively selected. The CDR3 DNA sequence: TGTGCCAGCAGCTTGGACAGGGACAACTATGGCTACACCTTC. Protein: CASSLDRDNYGYTF.